Judged by abundance, the clone carrying this TCR beta chain is medium-sized. TCRdb reprocessed the RT-PCR reads with MiXCR, giving one entry per CDR3 protein. The sample yields 15,000 to 20,000 distinct CDR3 sequences, around 5% seen once. The entry originates in a study of patients and donors after allogeneic stem cell transplantation. The germline V gene has CDR1 SEHNR and CDR2 FQNEAQ (reference sequence). CDR3 size: 12 residues. V was shortened by 1 base and J by 3 bases, with 0 bases between the two germline ends. The specimen sequenced was blood, either unsorted or a sorted T cell fraction (not recorded which). V usage is TRBV7-9 and J usage is TRBJ2-2; D call uncertain. This sequence originates from a human donor who was either an allogeneic HSCT recipient or a stem cell or donor lymphocyte infusion donor (not recorded which). It is not recorded whose cells these are; they may come from a transplant donor. The CDR3 DNA follows: TGTGCCAGCAGCTTAGACACCGGGGAGCTGTTTTTT. This gives the protein CASSLDTGELFF.